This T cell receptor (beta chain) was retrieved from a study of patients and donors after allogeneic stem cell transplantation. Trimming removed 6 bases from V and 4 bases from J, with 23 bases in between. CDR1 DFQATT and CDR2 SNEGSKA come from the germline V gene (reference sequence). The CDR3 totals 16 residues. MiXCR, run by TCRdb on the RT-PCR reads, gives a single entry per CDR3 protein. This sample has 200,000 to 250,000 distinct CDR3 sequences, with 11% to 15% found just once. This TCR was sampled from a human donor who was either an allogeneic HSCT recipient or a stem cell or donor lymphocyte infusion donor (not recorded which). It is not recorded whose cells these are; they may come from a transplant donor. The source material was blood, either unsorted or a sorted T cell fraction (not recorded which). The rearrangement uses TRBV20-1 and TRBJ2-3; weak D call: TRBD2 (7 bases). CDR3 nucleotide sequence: TGCAGTGCCATCCCATTAGGGGGAGGGCCTCCAGATACGCAGTATTTT. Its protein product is CSAIPLGGGPPDTQYF.